These 3 T cell receptor beta chains share one sample of origin, sequenced in a study of molecular identifiers for immune sequencing clone quantification. TCRdb ran MiXCR on the PCR reads and lists one entry per CDR3 protein. The sample consists of some 97,000 distinct CDR3 sequences, less than 25% of them appearing once. Sequencing input: naive CD8+ T cells from blood, with Jurkat cell RNA spiked in. Subset noted: FACS-sorted CD8+CD4-CCR7+CD45RA+ naive T cells. These receptors all come from a human donor in good health. Some libraries in this study had Jurkat cell RNA spiked in.

This clonotype was detected ten times or more. The V and J genes are TRBV7-6 and TRBJ2-3; unclear D gene. V was trimmed by 0 bases and J by 7 bases, leaving 5 bases between them. Germline CDR1 reads SGHVS; CDR2 reads FNYEAQ. The CDR3 runs to 12 residues. CDR3 DNA sequence: TGTGCCAGCAGCTTAGCGCGAAATACGCAGTATTTT. Its protein is CASSLARNTQYF. Supplemented by reference TRBV7-6 and TRBJ2-3, the full variable domain reads GAGVSQSPRYKVTKRGQDVALRCDPISGHVSLYWYRQALGQGPEFLTYFNYEAQQDKSGLPNDRFSAERPEGSISTLTIQRTEQRDSAMYRCASSLARNTQYFGPGTRLTVL.

As for this clonotype: Just one base apart from a much larger clone, this may be a read error. The chain has TRBV7-6 and TRBJ2-1, with 13 bases matching TRBD2. Germline loops: CDR1 SGHVS, CDR2 FNYEAQ. The CDR3 extends over 18 amino acids. The CDR3 is CASSIARTSGSVSNEQFF. CDR3 nucleotide sequence: TGTGCCAGCAGCATAGCGAGGACTAGCGGGAGTGTGAGCAATGAGCAGTTCTTC.

This clonotype was picked up one time. One end of the junction fails to match germline, which may point to a read error. The V and J genes are TRBV27 and TRBJ2-7, with 8 bases lining up with TRBD1. The CDR3 has 16 amino acids. Per germline, CDR1 MNHEY and CDR2 SMNVEV (reference sequence). The CDR3 DNA follows: TGTGCCAGCAGTTCATCTAGCCCCCAGGGGGCCTACGAGCAGTGCTTC. It translates to CASSSSSPQGAYEQCF.